The clone carrying this T cell receptor (beta chain) was counted at least ten times. The antigen remains unidentified. This entry comes from a study of regulatory T cells in long-lasting Graves disease. For the study at large: Patients with new Graves' disease had used antithyroid drugs below 3 months. General study points: Those with persistent disease had in common more public clonotypes (2,741) than new patients (approximately 1,000).

Arm-PCR of CDR3 regions and iRepertoire HTBI primers were the basis on which TCR beta libraries were built. TCRdb ran MiXCR on the multiplex PCR reads and lists one entry per CDR3 protein. The sample comprises a few hundred thousand distinct CDR3 sequences, 20% of which are singletons, and 14% rests with the top ten. Sample time point: newly diagnosed GD, antithyroid drugs for less than 3 months. TCR sequences were obtained from RNA taken from PBMCs. The patients included were those that came from an endocrinology department in Xi'an, China. The germline V gene has CDR1 MDHEN and CDR2 SYDVKM. The CDR3 has 17 amino acids. V dropped 2 bases and J dropped 2; count of bases not matched to a gene: 8.

The sequenced sample was peripheral blood mononuclear cells (PBMCs), obtained at new diagnosis, from a patient treated with antithyroid drugs. The TCR was taken from a female donor with Graves disease. The V and J genes are TRBV28 and TRBJ2-3; 9 bases are a match to TRBD2. In DNA, the CDR3 is TGTGCCAGCAGTTTACCTCTAGCGGGGCCTTACACAGATACGCAGTATTTT. Its protein product is CASSLPLAGPYTDTQYF. Filled out from reference TRBV28 and TRBJ2-3, the complete variable domain reads DVKVTQSSRYLVKRTGEKVFLECVQDMDHENMFWYRQDPGLGLRLIYFSYDVKMKEKGDIPEGYSVSREKKERFSLILESASTNQTSMYLCASSLPLAGPYTDTQYFGPGTRLTVL.